This record concerns one TCR beta chain sequence. Its antigen is unknown. The data were taken from a study of cytomegalovirus exposure and HLA in healthy donors. Whole-study results and caveats: While the bulk of TCR sequences proved rare, some public TCRs turned up in many donors.

The PCR employed 60 Vbeta primers together with 13 Jbeta primers. Sequencing was performed with immunoSEQ multiplex PCR; in TCRdb, only in-frame clones are kept and a portion is missing. The sample contains about 90,000 clones, roughly 67% of which appear only once. The clonotype was recovered from a woman between 50 and 59 years old in good health and CMV-seropositive. Sequenced material: PBMCs.

This CDR3 reads CASSVAPGLNQPQHF. The CDR3 DNA sequence: TGTGCCAGCAGCGTAGCTCCAGGGCTCAATCAGCCCCAGCATTTT. The chain couples TRBV9 to TRBJ1-5, with D tentatively TRBD1 (5 bases). CDR1 is SGDLS, CDR2 YYNGEE, per germline. The CDR3 covers 15 residues. V was clipped by 0 bases and J by 3 bases, with 10 bases between them.